A selection of T cell receptor beta chains follows, all from one sample in a study of response to subunit inactivated influenza vaccine. TCRdb processed the RT-PCR reads anew with MiXCR; each CDR3 protein has one entry. Of some 500,000 distinct CDR3 sequences in the sample, more than 15% are singletons; the top ten hold 3%. Sequencing used CD4+ T cells sorted from PBMCs, obtained roughly 24 months after vaccination. All receptors come from a man between 45 and 75 years old who received an inactivated influenza vaccine. CDR3s include the opening cysteine and the closing phenylalanine or tryptophan. The D gene is left open where the match is weak. The listing skips clone size in some rows; elsewhere it reads once, few, many or a size class.

CDR3 protein: CASRRDRITGELFF; CDR3 DNA: TGTGCCAGCAGACGGGACAGAATTACCGGGGAGCTGTTTTTT; J gene: TRBJ2-2; V gene: TRBV28; clone size: NA; D gene: TRBD1
CDR3 protein: CASSLGTTSDNEQFF; CDR3 DNA: TGTGCCAGCAGTCTCGGGACTACTTCGGACAATGAGCAGTTCTTC; J gene: TRBJ2-1; V gene: TRBV9; clone size: few; D gene: TRBD2
CDR3 protein: CSASDTRSETQYF; CDR3 DNA: TGCAGTGCTAGTGACACTAGGTCGGAGACCCAGTACTTC; J gene: TRBJ2-5; V gene: TRBV20-1; clone size: few; D gene: NA
CDR3 protein: CASSPKSSGANVLTF; CDR3 DNA: TGTGCCAGCAGCCCTAAGTCCTCTGGGGCCAACGTCCTGACTTTC; J gene: TRBJ2-6; V gene: TRBV3-1; clone size: NA; D gene: NA
CDR3 protein: CAINGLAGAGSYNEQFF; CDR3 DNA: TGTGCCATCAACGGACTAGCGGGAGCGGGCTCCTACAATGAGCAGTTCTTC; J gene: TRBJ2-1; V gene: TRBV10-3; clone size: few; D gene: TRBD2
CDR3 protein: CASSLGTHPGRETQYF; CDR3 DNA: TGTGCCAGCAGCTTAGGAACCCACCCGGGGAGGGAGACCCAGTACTTC; J gene: TRBJ2-5; V gene: TRBV11-2; clone size: NA; D gene: NA
CDR3 protein: CASSAQGQDTQYF; CDR3 DNA: TGTGCCAGCAGCGCTCAGGGTCAGGATACGCAGTATTTT; J gene: TRBJ2-3; V gene: TRBV7-2; clone size: NA; D gene: NA
CDR3 protein: CASSSVPNYGYTF; CDR3 DNA: TGTGCCAGCAGTTCCGTTCCTAACTATGGCTACACCTTC; J gene: TRBJ1-2; V gene: TRBV12-3/TRBV12-4; clone size: NA; D gene: NA
CDR3 protein: CASSPRDRGETQYF; CDR3 DNA: TGTGCCAGCAGTCCGAGGGACAGGGGTGAGACCCAGTACTTC; J gene: TRBJ2-5; V gene: TRBV12-3/TRBV12-4; clone size: NA; D gene: TRBD1
CDR3 protein: CASSPGTHQETQYF; CDR3 DNA: TGTGCCAGCAGTCCCGGGACTCACCAAGAGACCCAGTACTTC; J gene: TRBJ2-5; V gene: TRBV28; clone size: NA; D gene: NA
CDR3 protein: CASSFIWSPAGARKDTQYF; CDR3 DNA: TGTGCCAGCAGTTTCATTTGGAGTCCTGCGGGGGCCCGAAAGGATACGCAGTATTTT; J gene: TRBJ2-3; V gene: TRBV6-5; clone size: NA; D gene: NA
CDR3 protein: CATSDATLKTQYF; CDR3 DNA: TGTGCCACCAGTGATGCAACCCTAAAGACCCAGTACTTC; J gene: TRBJ2-5; V gene: TRBV24-1; clone size: NA; D gene: NA
CDR3 protein: CASSSNQGVGIQYF; CDR3 DNA: TGTGCCAGCAGCTCCAACCAGGGGGTTGGCATTCAGTACTTC; J gene: TRBJ2-4; V gene: TRBV7-2; clone size: NA; D gene: TRBD1
CDR3 protein: CASNTGGQSSYEQYF; CDR3 DNA: TGTGCCTCCAACACAGGGGGCCAGAGCTCCTACGAGCAGTACTTC; J gene: TRBJ2-7; V gene: TRBV6-1; clone size: NA; D gene: TRBD1
CDR3 protein: CATSTLRDSRPQETQYF; CDR3 DNA: TGTGCCACCAGCACCCTAAGGGACAGCAGACCCCAAGAGACCCAGTACTTC; J gene: TRBJ2-5; V gene: TRBV15; clone size: many; D gene: TRBD1
CDR3 protein: CSALGAGQGNNEQFF; CDR3 DNA: TGCAGTGCCCTGGGAGCCGGGCAAGGTAACAATGAGCAGTTCTTC; J gene: TRBJ2-1; V gene: TRBV20-1; clone size: NA; D gene: NA
CDR3 protein: CSVVIGVHTGELFF; CDR3 DNA: TGCAGCGTTGTAATCGGGGTCCACACCGGGGAGCTGTTTTTT; J gene: TRBJ2-2; V gene: TRBV29-1; clone size: few; D gene: NA
CDR3 protein: CAISGSAANVLTF; CDR3 DNA: TGTGCCATCTCAGGGTCGGCGGCCAACGTCCTGACTTTC; J gene: TRBJ2-6; V gene: TRBV10-3; clone size: few; D gene: NA
CDR3 protein: CSADRGLGETQYF; CDR3 DNA: TGCAGCGCGGACAGGGGGCTAGGGGAGACCCAGTACTTC; J gene: TRBJ2-5; V gene: TRBV29-1; clone size: once; D gene: TRBD1
CDR3 protein: CASSLPPGGQNYDSPLHF; CDR3 DNA: TGTGCCAGCAGTTTACCCCCGGGGGGGCAGAACTATGATTCACCCCTCCACTTT; J gene: TRBJ1-6; V gene: TRBV28; clone size: few; D gene: NA
CDR3 protein: CASSESGNEQFF; CDR3 DNA: TGTGCCAGCAGTGAATCCGGGAATGAGCAGTTCTTC; J gene: TRBJ2-1; V gene: TRBV2; clone size: few; D gene: NA
CDR3 protein: CASSPQGTGNTIYF; CDR3 DNA: TGTGCCAGCAGTCCTCAGGGTACTGGAAACACCATATATTTT; J gene: TRBJ1-3; V gene: TRBV12-3/TRBV12-4; clone size: few; D gene: NA
CDR3 protein: CASSGWGTVYEKLFF; CDR3 DNA: TGTGCCAGCTCCGGCTGGGGGACAGTGTATGAAAAACTGTTTTTT; J gene: TRBJ1-4; V gene: TRBV6-2/TRBV6-3; clone size: NA; D gene: TRBD1
CDR3 protein: CASGWEGSYGYTF; CDR3 DNA: TGTGCCAGCGGCTGGGAGGGAAGCTATGGCTACACCTTC; J gene: TRBJ1-2; V gene: TRBV7-9; clone size: few; D gene: NA
CDR3 protein: CASSQEVGYEQFF; CDR3 DNA: TGCGCCAGCAGCCAAGAGGTCGGGTATGAGCAGTTCTTC; J gene: TRBJ2-1; V gene: TRBV4-1; clone size: NA; D gene: NA
CDR3 protein: CASSFTPPQAYEQYF; CDR3 DNA: TGTGCCAGCAGTTTTACGCCTCCTCAAGCCTACGAGCAGTACTTC; J gene: TRBJ2-7; V gene: TRBV12-3/TRBV12-4; clone size: NA; D gene: NA
CDR3 protein: CASSNYQGGVEAFF; CDR3 DNA: TGCGCCAGCAGCAACTACCAAGGTGGGGTAGAAGCTTTCTTT; J gene: TRBJ1-1; V gene: TRBV5-1; clone size: NA; D gene: NA
CDR3 protein: CASSLNLGTFYEQYF; CDR3 DNA: TGCGCCAGCAGCTTGAATCTTGGGACTTTCTACGAGCAGTACTTC; J gene: TRBJ2-7; V gene: TRBV5-1; clone size: few; D gene: NA